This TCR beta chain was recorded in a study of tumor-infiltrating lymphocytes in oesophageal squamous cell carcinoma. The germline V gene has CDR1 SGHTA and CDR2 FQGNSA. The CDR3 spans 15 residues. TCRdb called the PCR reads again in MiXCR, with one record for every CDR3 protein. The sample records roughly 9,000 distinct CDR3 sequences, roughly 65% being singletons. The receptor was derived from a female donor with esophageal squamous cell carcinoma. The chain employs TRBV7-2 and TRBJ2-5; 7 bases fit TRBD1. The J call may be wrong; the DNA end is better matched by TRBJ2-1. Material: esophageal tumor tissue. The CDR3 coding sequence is TGTGCCAGCAGCTTAACGAGGGGGCCCCTTCGGGAGCAGTTCTTC. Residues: CASSLTRGPLREQFF.